Listed here are 24 T cell receptor beta chains from one sample, sequenced in a study of shared clonotypes between healthy human individuals. The assay was immunoSEQ multiplex PCR, and TCRdb's table has in-frame clones only and misses some. The sample shows some 1 million clones, 60% to 80% of them seen only once. The sequencing sample was made of memory CD4+ T cells sorted from blood. Regarding subset: CD45RA-negative fraction. The receptor source for this set is a man in his late teens or twenties in good health.

For this clone: The sample has other DNA sequences that encode this CDR3 too. The CDR3 region has the DNA TGCGCCAGCAGCTTGGGACAGGGGTTCACTGAAGCTTTCTTT. As protein: CASSLGQGFTEAFF. The chain is built from TRBV5-1 and TRBJ1-1, with 8 bases aligning to TRBD1. The ends lost 0 bases at V and 4 bases at J; junction bases unmatched: 2. CDR1 and CDR2 from the germline V gene are SGHRS and YFSETQ. The length of the CDR3 is 14 residues.

The V and J genes are TRBV15 and TRBJ1-4; D remains unclear. The V end lost 1 base, the J end lost 8 bases, and 8 bases lay between the germline ends. Germline V gives CDR1 LNHNV, CDR2 YYDKDF (reference sequence). The CDR3 covers 13 residues. CDR3 loop: CATSRAGREKLFF. CDR3 bases: TGTGCCACCAGCAGAGCGGGTAGAGAAAAACTGTTTTTT.

The gene calls are TRBV2 and TRBJ2-1; D may be TRBD2 (5 bases). This CDR3 has 16 amino acids. V was shortened by 8 bases and J by 7 bases, with 24 bases between the two germline ends. CDR1 is SNHLY, CDR2 FYNNEI, per germline. Written as DNA, the CDR3 is TGTGCCAGCGGTTTAGCTGGGAGTGGGCTTAGTAATGAGCAGTTCTTC. It specifies CASGLAGSGLSNEQFF.

The chain carries TRBV7-9 and TRBJ1-1; D call uncertain. Germline loops: CDR1 SEHNR, CDR2 FQNEAQ (reference sequence). V lost 5 bases and J lost 4, with 14 bases in between. The CDR3 totals 14 residues. CDR3 nucleotides: TGTGCCAGCAGCCCCCCGTGGGATCGCACTGAAGCTTTCTTT. This translates into CASSPPWDRTEAFF.

This clone was observed a few times. The rearrangement links TRBV9 to TRBJ2-2, with no clear D. Germline CDR1 and CDR2: SGDLS and YYNGEE. V was pared by 1 base and J by 4 bases, with 5 bases between. The CDR3 sequence is 13 residues long. The DNA for the CDR3 is TGTGCCAGCAGCGTATTGGGCACCGGGGAGCTGTTTTTT. Translation: CASSVLGTGELFF.

The chain couples TRBV5-6 to TRBJ1-3, with a tentative D call TRBD1 (6 bases). Germline-derived CDR1 and CDR2 are SGHDT and YYEEEE. The CDR3 totals 14 residues. The ends were cut back, 4 bases at V and 6 bases at J, with 14 bases in the middle. In DNA form, the CDR3 reads TGTGCCAGCAGCCTAGGGGGGGTTGCAAACACCATATATTTT. This encodes CASSLGGVANTIYF. The variable domain in full, with the rest retrieved from reference TRBV5-6 and TRBJ1-3, is DAGVTQSPTHLIKTRGQQVTLRCSPKSGHDTVSWYQQALGQGPQFIFQYYEEEERQRGNFPDRFSGHQFPNYSSELNVNALLLGDSALYLCASSLGGVANTIYFGEGSWLTVV.

J is TRBJ1-3 and V is TRBV11-2, with TRBD1 matching over 8 bases. Germline V CDR1 and CDR2: SGHAT, FQNNGV. The V segment lost 7 bases and the J segment 2 bases; nucleotides outside the gene matches: 4. This CDR3 comprises 14 residues. The CDR3 loop is CASMTGEPGNTIYF. CDR3 in DNA: TGTGCCAGCATGACAGGGGAGCCTGGAAACACCATATATTTT.

The V call is TRBV4-1, the J call TRBJ1-3, with D tentatively TRBD1 (5 bases). This CDR3 contains 17 residues. From germline, CDR1 is MGHRA and CDR2 YSYEKL. V lost 0 bases and J 0 bases, leaving 12 bases between the germline ends. Here the CDR3 reads CASSQDRGSFSGNTIYF. The DNA of the CDR3 is TGCGCCAGCAGCCAAGATCGGGGCAGTTTCTCTGGAAACACCATATATTTT.

The V gene is TRBV18, the J gene TRBJ2-1, with 8 nucleotides matching TRBD2. Germline V gives CDR1 KGHSH, CDR2 LQKENI. The CDR3 extends over 18 amino acids. The ends lost 0 bases at V and 1 base at J; junction bases unmatched: 8. The CDR3 DNA follows: TGTGCCAGCTCACCACCCAAGCAAGCGGGAGTGTCCTACAATGAGCAGTTCTTC. This codes for CASSPPKQAGVSYNEQFF.

The chain links TRBV28 to TRBJ1-2; tentatively, D is TRBD1 (5 bases). Germline values: CDR1 MDHEN, CDR2 SYDVKM. The CDR3 has 14 residues. V gave up 5 bases and J gave up 0 bases, with 10 bases separating them. The CDR3 is CASSRGVSNYGYTF. As DNA, the CDR3 is TGTGCCAGCAGTCGGGGGGTTTCTAACTATGGCTACACCTTC.

This clone showed up just a few times. Within the sample, other DNA sequences also encode this same CDR3. V and J are TRBV5-1 and TRBJ2-3; D remains unclear. Germline V CDR1 and CDR2: SGHRS, YFSETQ. The CDR3 covers 14 residues. The V end lost 0 bases, the J end lost 1 base, and 6 bases lay between the germline ends. The CDR3 DNA reads as TGCGCCAGCAGCTTGGAAGGAGGCACAGATACGCAGTATTTT. It specifies CASSLEGGTDTQYF. The full variable domain, in which reference TRBV5-1 and TRBJ2-3 provide the parts outside the CDR3, is KAGVTQTPRYLIKTRGQQVTLSCSPISGHRSVSWYQQTPGQGLQFLFEYFSETQRNKGNFPGRFSGRQFSNSRSEMNVSTLELGDSALYLCASSLEGGTDTQYFGPGTRLTVL.

This clone was seen more than once but under ten times. The V gene is TRBV7-2, the J gene TRBJ2-7; D not certain. V lost 1 base to trimming and J lost 4 bases, with 14 bases between them. The CDR3 extends over 15 amino acids. CDR1 and CDR2 from the germline V gene are SGHTA and FQGNSA. CDR3 in amino acids: CASSLVVGMLYEQYF. CDR3 bases: TGTGCCAGCAGCTTAGTGGTTGGGATGTTGTACGAGCAGTACTTC.

This chain joins TRBV6-6 and TRBJ1-2; weak D call: TRBD1 (5 bases). The CDR3 is 13 amino acids. CDR1 is MNHNY and CDR2 is SVGAGI in the germline V gene (reference sequence). The ends were cut back, 8 bases at V and 0 bases at J, with 10 bases in the middle. Here the CDR3 reads CASGARSNYGYTF. CDR3 sequence (DNA): TGTGCCAGCGGGGCACGTTCTAACTATGGCTACACCTTC.

The CDR3, as DNA: TGTGCCAGCAGGGAGGGGAATAATTCACCCCTCCACTTT. It codes for CASREGNNSPLHF. V is TRBV6-6 and J is TRBJ1-6, with TRBD1 as a possible D gene (5 bases). Trimming pared 6 bases from V and 5 bases from J, leaving 8 bases between. The CDR3 loop spans 13 amino acids. Germline loops: CDR1 MNHNY, CDR2 SVGAGI (reference sequence).

The V call is TRBV7-6, the J call TRBJ2-3; D not certain. The germline CDR1 and CDR2 sequences are SGHVS and FNYEAQ. This CDR3 is built from 16 residues. Trimming removed 1 base at V and 4 bases at J, with 15 bases between. In DNA form, the CDR3 reads TGTGCCAGCAGCTTAGGGACGAGCGCGGCTGCAGATACGCAGTATTTT. Translation: CASSLGTSAAADTQYF. Drawing the rest from reference TRBV7-6 and TRBJ2-3, the complete variable domain is GAGVSQSPRYKVTKRGQDVALRCDPISGHVSLYWYRQALGQGPEFLTYFNYEAQQDKSGLPNDRFSAERPEGSISTLTIQRTEQRDSAMYRCASSLGTSAAADTQYFGPGTRLTVL.

The rearrangement links TRBV7-9 to TRBJ2-5; D call uncertain. This CDR3 spans 12 amino acids. Germline lookup yields CDR1 SEHNR and CDR2 FQNEAQ (reference sequence). V was pared by 0 bases and J by 6 bases, with 5 bases between. The CDR3, as DNA: TGTGCCAGCAGCTTAGCGTGGCAGACCCAGTACTTC. The encoded protein is CASSLAWQTQYF.

V gene TRBV7-6 combines with J gene TRBJ2-1; TRBD2 is a possible D gene (6 bases). Germline CDR1 is SGHVS and CDR2 is FNYEAQ. Trimming removed 5 bases from V and 6 bases from J, with 17 bases in between. The CDR3 consists of 15 residues. This CDR3 is CASSPIPGLSNEQFF. In DNA, the CDR3 is TGTGCCAGCAGCCCAATACCGGGACTCAGCAATGAGCAGTTCTTC.

This clone was recorded at least ten times. The gene calls are TRBV10-3 and TRBJ1-2, with a tentative D call TRBD1 (5 bases). The CDR3 contains 17 residues. V lost 3 bases and J lost 3, with 20 bases in between. Germline V gene lookup returns CDR1 ENHRY and CDR2 SYGVKD. The CDR3 spells CAISDRDRGRLDYGYTF. The CDR3 region has the DNA TGTGCCATCAGTGACCGGGACCGTGGTCGCCTTGACTATGGCTACACCTTC.

The genes are TRBV23-1 and TRBJ2-7, with a tentative D call TRBD2 (5 bases). TRBV23-1 is known as an ORF, though its function is uncertain. The CDR3 length is 16 residues. Trimming removed 0 bases from V and 3 bases from J, with 15 bases in between. This chain's CDR3 is CASSQSPAALYYEQYF. CDR3 nucleotide sequence: TGCGCCAGCAGTCAATCTCCAGCGGCCCTTTACTACGAGCAGTACTTC.

The chain employs TRBV7-2 and TRBJ1-3, with a possible D match to TRBD1 (5 bases). The length of the CDR3 is 14 residues. Germline V gives CDR1 SGHTA, CDR2 FQGNSA. The V end was cut by 7 bases, the J end by 0 bases, with 10 bases between. CDR3 in amino acids: CASNLGGSGNTIYF. The CDR3 DNA is TGTGCCAGCAACTTGGGGGGCTCTGGAAACACCATATATTTT.

This sequence joins TRBV4-1 and TRBJ1-3, with D perhaps TRBD1 (5 bases). Trimming left V 1 base short and J 8 bases short, with 12 bases between. CDR3 length: 14 residues. The germline CDR1 and CDR2 sequences are MGHRA and YSYEKL. CDR3 sequence reads: CASSQAKGVHTIYF. The DNA for the CDR3 is TGCGCCAGCAGCCAAGCTAAAGGGGTACACACCATATATTTT.

With respect to this clone: Within the sample, other DNA sequences also encode this same CDR3. The chain recombines TRBV6-6 with TRBJ1-5, with D unclear. CDR1 is MNHNY, CDR2 SVGAGI, per germline (reference sequence). Trimming cost V 0 bases and J 1 base, with 4 bases left between them. This CDR3 region has 14 residues. CDR3 nucleotide sequence: TGTGCCAGCAGTTACTCGGGAAGCAATCAGCCCCAGCATTTT. The encoded protein is CASSYSGSNQPQHF.

This clone has only one observation. The gene calls are TRBV7-2 and TRBJ2-3; 14 bases agree with TRBD2. Trimming at V came to 3 bases and at J to 7 bases, leaving 3 bases not matched to a gene. CDR1 and CDR2 (germline): SGHTA, FQGNSA. CDR3 size: 15 residues. The CDR3 protein is CASSLGLAGVYTQYF. For the CDR3, the DNA is TGTGCCAGCAGCTTGGGACTAGCGGGAGTATATACGCAGTATTTT.

Only a few counts were recorded for this clone. CDR3 in amino acids: CASSLAGQGSGANVLTF. For the CDR3, the DNA is TGTGCCAGCAGCTTGGCCGGGCAGGGCTCTGGGGCCAACGTCCTGACTTTC. The rearrangement links TRBV5-6 to TRBJ2-6; perhaps TRBD1 as D (5 bases). Looked up from germline, CDR1 is SGHDT and CDR2 is YYEEEE. With 0 bases removed from V and 0 bases from J, the gap between germline ends came to 10 bases. This CDR3 has 17 residues.